This T cell receptor (beta chain) emerged from a study of T cell repertoires in cytomegalovirus infection. In its sample, this clonotype was seen a few times. Its antigen remains unknown. CDR3 size: 15 residues. V lost 6 bases to trimming and J lost 2 bases; unmatched junction nucleotides: 5. TCRdb reanalysed the reads using MiXCR and keeps one entry per CDR3 protein. Of about 830,000 distinct CDR3 sequences detected, 32% appear once; the ten largest clones hold under 15%. The sequenced sample was cultured CD8+ T cells from PBMCs, obtained from culture after CMV antigen stimulation. The genes are TRBV12-3 or TRBV12-4 and TRBJ1-5, with TRBD1 identical over 9 bases. This clonotype was sampled from a human donor in good health (CMV status not recorded). Some clones in this sample may be carry-over from other donors' samples. CDR3 coding DNA: TGTGCCAGCAGCCGGGACAGGGATCGCAATCAGCCCCAGCATTTT. This translates into CASSRDRDRNQPQHF.